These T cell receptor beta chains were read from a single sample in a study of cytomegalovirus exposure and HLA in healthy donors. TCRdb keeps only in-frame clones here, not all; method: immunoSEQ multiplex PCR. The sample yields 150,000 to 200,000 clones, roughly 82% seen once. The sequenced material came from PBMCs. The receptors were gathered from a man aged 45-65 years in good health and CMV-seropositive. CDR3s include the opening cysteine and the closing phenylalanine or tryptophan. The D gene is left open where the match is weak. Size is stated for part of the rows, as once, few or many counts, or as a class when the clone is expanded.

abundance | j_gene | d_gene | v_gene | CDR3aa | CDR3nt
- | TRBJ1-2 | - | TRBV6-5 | CASSLTRAEEFGYTF | TGTGCCAGCAGCCTCACCAGGGCCGAAGAATTTGGCTACACCTTC
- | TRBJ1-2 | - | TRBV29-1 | CSVVQDSYTF | TGCAGCGTTGTCCAAGACAGTTACACCTTC
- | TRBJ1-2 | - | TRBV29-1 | CSVEAASVGDGYTF | TGCAGCGTTGAAGCGGCATCTGTCGGGGATGGCTACACCTTC
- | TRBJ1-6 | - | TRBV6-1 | CASSEARGGKGNSPLHF | TGTGCCAGCAGTGAAGCGCGAGGGGGAAAGGGAAATTCACCCCTCCACTTT
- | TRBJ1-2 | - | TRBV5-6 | CASSLWGGDRAQNGGYTF | TGTGCCAGCAGCTTGTGGGGCGGGGACCGGGCTCAGAATGGTGGCTACACCTTC
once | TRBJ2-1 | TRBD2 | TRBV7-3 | CASSLHPLAGGQGGSYNEQFF | TGTGCCAGCAGCCTCCACCCACTAGCGGGGGGGCAAGGAGGCTCCTACAATGAGCAGTTCTTC
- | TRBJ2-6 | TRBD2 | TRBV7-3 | CASSLWGRGTSAHSGANVLTF | TGTGCCAGCAGCTTATGGGGTCGTGGGACTAGCGCCCACTCTGGGGCCAACGTCCTGACTTTC
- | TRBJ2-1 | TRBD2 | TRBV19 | CASSGALAAEQFF | TGTGCCAGTAGTGGAGCACTAGCGGCCGAGCAGTTCTTC
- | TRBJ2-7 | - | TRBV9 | CASSLGGDSKRREQYF | TGTGCCAGCAGCCTAGGGGGGGACAGCAAAAGGCGCGAGCAGTACTTC
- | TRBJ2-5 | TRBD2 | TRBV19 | CASSIGGTSGGQETQYF | TGTGCCAGTAGTATAGGAGGGACTAGCGGAGGTCAAGAGACCCAGTACTTC
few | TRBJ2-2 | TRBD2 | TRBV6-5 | CASSFDPGGFVGELFF | TGTGCCAGCAGTTTTGACCCCGGGGGGTTCGTTGGGGAGCTGTTTTTT
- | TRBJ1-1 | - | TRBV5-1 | CASSLQGMNTEAFF | TGCGCCAGCAGCTTGCAGGGGATGAACACTGAAGCTTTCTTT
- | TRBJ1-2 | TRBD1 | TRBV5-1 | CASSLGTGAYGYTF | TGCGCCAGCAGCTTAGGGACAGGGGCCTATGGCTACACCTTC
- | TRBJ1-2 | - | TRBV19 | CATTGGVGYTF | TGTGCCACCACGGGGGGGGTCGGCTACACCTTC
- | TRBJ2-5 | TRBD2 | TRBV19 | CASSPWGGNGETQYF | TGTGCCAGTAGTCCCTGGGGGGGTAATGGAGAGACCCAGTACTTC
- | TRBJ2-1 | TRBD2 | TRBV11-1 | CASTPGLAGLDEQFF | TGTGCCAGCACCCCCGGACTAGCGGGGCTGGATGAGCAGTTCTTC
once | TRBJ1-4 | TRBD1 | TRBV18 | CASSPQDRAILFF | TGTGCCAGCTCACCTCAGGACAGGGCTATCCTGTTTTTT
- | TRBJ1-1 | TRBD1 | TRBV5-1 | CASSGRQGASTEAFF | TGCGCCAGCAGTGGACGACAGGGGGCGAGCACTGAAGCTTTCTTT
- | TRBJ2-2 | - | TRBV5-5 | CASSLGPGDWAGELFF | TGTGCCAGCAGCTTGGGCCCCGGAGATTGGGCCGGGGAGCTGTTTTTT
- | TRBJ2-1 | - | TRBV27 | CASTGQPGEQFF | TGTGCCAGCACAGGGCAACCGGGTGAGCAGTTCTTC
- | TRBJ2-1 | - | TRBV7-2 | CASSQQADNEQFF | TGTGCCAGCAGCCAACAGGCGGACAATGAGCAGTTCTTC
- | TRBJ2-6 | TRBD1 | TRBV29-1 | CSAWTGENSGANVLTF | TGCAGCGCCTGGACAGGGGAAAACTCTGGGGCCAACGTCCTGACTTTC
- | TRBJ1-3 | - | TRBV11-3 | CASSLNSGNTIYF | TGTGCCAGCAGCCTAAACTCTGGAAACACCATATATTTT
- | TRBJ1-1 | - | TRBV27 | CASSAGNTEAFF | TGTGCCAGCAGTGCGGGGAACACTGAAGCTTTCTTT
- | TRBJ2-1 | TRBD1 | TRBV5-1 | CASSQTTGDNEQFF | TGCGCCAGCAGCCAAACGACAGGGGACAATGAGCAGTTCTTC
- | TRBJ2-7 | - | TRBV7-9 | CASSSRTVSYEQYF | TGTGCCAGCAGCTCCCGGACAGTCTCCTACGAGCAGTACTTC
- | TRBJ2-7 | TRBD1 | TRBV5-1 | CASSSRDRGIHEQYF | TGCGCCAGCAGCTCCCGGGACAGGGGCATCCACGAGCAGTACTTC
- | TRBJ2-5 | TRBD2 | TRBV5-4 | CASSLPGLRETQYF | TGTGCCAGCAGCCTCCCGGGACTAAGAGAGACCCAGTACTTC
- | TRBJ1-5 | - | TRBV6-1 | CASSTGPMGNQPQHF | TGTGCCAGCAGTACAGGGCCCATGGGCAATCAGCCCCAGCATTTT
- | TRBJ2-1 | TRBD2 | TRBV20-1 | CSVTSLTEQFF | TGCAGCGTGACTAGCTTAACTGAGCAGTTCTTC
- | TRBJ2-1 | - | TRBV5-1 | CASSLELARYNEQFF | TGCGCCAGCAGCTTGGAGTTAGCGCGGTACAATGAGCAGTTCTTC
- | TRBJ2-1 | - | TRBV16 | CASSQSQSYNEQFF | TGTGCCAGCAGCCAATCCCAATCCTACAATGAGCAGTTCTTC
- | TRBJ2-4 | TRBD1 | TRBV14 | CASSQRRTGGDGVKNIQYF | TGTGCCAGCAGCCAGAGACGGACAGGGGGCGATGGTGTCAAAAACATTCAGTACTTC
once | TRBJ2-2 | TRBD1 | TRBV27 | CASSFWSRVDRGDTGELFF | TGTGCCAGCAGTTTCTGGTCGCGGGTTGACAGGGGTGACACCGGGGAGCTGTTTTTT
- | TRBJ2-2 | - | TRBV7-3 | CASSSQVAVLNTGELFF | TGTGCCAGCAGCTCCCAGGTAGCGGTTCTGAACACCGGGGAGCTGTTTTTT
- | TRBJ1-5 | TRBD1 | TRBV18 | CASSHPGQGYGNQPQHF | TGTGCCAGCTCACACCCGGGACAGGGGTATGGCAATCAGCCCCAGCATTTT
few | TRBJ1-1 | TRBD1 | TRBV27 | CASQGAGTEAFF | TGTGCCTCTCAGGGGGCCGGCACTGAAGCTTTCTTT
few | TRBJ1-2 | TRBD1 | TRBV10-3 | CAISAPGQGRGGYTF | TGTGCCATCAGTGCCCCGGGACAGGGTCGGGGTGGCTACACCTTC